This TCR beta chain emerged from a study of cytomegalovirus exposure and HLA in healthy donors. On this clone: Antigen unknown.

Primers included in the PCR were 60 Vbeta and 13 Jbeta primers. Only in-frame clones appear in the TCRdb table, and some are missing; sequencing was by immunoSEQ multiplex PCR. The sample yields roughly 130,000 clones, about four fifths seen once. Study-wide points: Immune exposure information available was restricted to CMV serostatus.

Trimming stripped 4 bases from V and 5 bases from J, with 23 bases between. The germline gives CDR1 SEHNR, CDR2 FQNEAQ (reference sequence). The CDR3 contains 17 residues. This chain links TRBV7-9 with TRBJ1-2; D might be TRBD1 (6 bases). Sequenced sample: PBMCs. This clonotype was sampled from a man aged 18 to 29 in good health and CMV-seronegative. The CDR3 DNA follows: TGTGCCAGCAGCTCCGTCCCGACAGGCTTATACCTGTATGGCTACACCTTC. It translates to CASSSVPTGLYLYGYTF.